This TCR beta chain came from a study of T cells after posttransplantation cyclophosphamide. Overall study findings and caveats: Blood and skin or GI T cell repertoires showed limited TRB overlap. TRB clonality was highly associated with recipient CMV seropositivity and reactivation. Later blood repertoires were often dominated by clones from the donor CD8+ memory compartment.

Cyclophosphamide on days +3 and +4 followed busulfan-fludarabine conditioning and a marrow graft. Clones were sequenced by immunoSEQ multiplex PCR, and TCRdb holds only the in-frame ones, with some missing. The sample shows about 7,200 clones, none of them appearing just once. This clone was seen more than once but under ten times. What it binds is not known. Germline V gene lookup returns CDR1 SGHTA and CDR2 FQGNSA. This CDR3 has 14 amino acids. The material was PBMCs, obtained after allogeneic stem cell transplant with posttransplant cyclophosphamide. The rearrangement joins TRBV7-2 to TRBJ2-5, with 9 bases identical to TRBD1. The last part of the DNA fits TRBJ2-7 better; the J call may be wrong. This clonotype was sampled from a male patient in his 50s who received an allogeneic stem cell transplant from an unrelated donor, was CMV-positive, and had acute GVHD only. Some T cells may possibly be graft donor cells. CDR3 sequence (DNA): TGTGCCAGCAGCATAGGACAGGGGACCTACGAGCAGTACTTC. Its protein is CASSIGQGTYEQYF.